This T cell receptor (beta chain) was identified during a study of T cells after yellow fever vaccination (dated by TCRdb to between 2017 and 2020). About the investigation overall: Libraries from fractions with low cell numbers were prepared with the SMART-Seq v4 Ultra Low Input RNA kit. To track T-cell clones before and after primary and booster YFV17D yellow fever vaccination, bulk TCR alpha and beta repertoires were sequenced longitudinally. The cohort comprised two healthy male donors, one aged 18 to 30 and one aged 30 to 39 years. Blood was drawn at multiple timepoints before and after primary and secondary immunization, with bulk PBMC replicates and cell subsets isolated.

The listed sequencing device is Illumina NovaSeq 6000. TCR cDNA was synthesized by 5'RACE template switching, which introduced a universal primer site and unique molecular identifiers. cDNA synthesis was primed from both the TCR alpha and TCR beta constant segments. Library amplification involved two PCR steps, and the second step added sample barcodes and sequencing adapters. Sequencing of libraries was done on Illumina HiSeq 2500 (2x100 bp) or NovaSeq (2x150 bp). The study's processing was this. MIGEC was used to demultiplex reads and collapse the reads into UMI consensus sequences, and MiXCR was used for V(D)J alignment. Vaccine-responding clonotypes were defined with edgeR using replicate PBMC samples, requiring FDR below 0.01 and a log2 fold change above 5 up to day 15. CD4 or CD8 identity was assigned to each bulk clonotype according to whether the clonotype was present at higher abundance in the sequenced CD4 repertoire or the sequenced CD8 repertoire. The raw public reads went through TCRdb reprocessing: fastp at Q25, MiXCR clone calling, in-frame beta chains kept. Entries are consolidated by CDR3 protein sequence, retaining the most common genes and DNA. TCRdb's processing, not the study's, gives the V and J calls here. The sample data list about 300,000 distinct CDR3 sequences, and 8.7% of these were observed just once. In total, the top ten clones hold about 3% of the sample.

The germline V gene (reference sequence) provides CDR1 SEHNR and CDR2 FQNEAQ. The CDR3 goes from the cysteine to the phenylalanine over 16 residues. The kept DNA is CDR3 alone, 48 bases in frame from the first base. From V the trimming removes 5 bases and from J it removes 5 bases, while the gene matches leave 10 bases of the junction unaccounted for. The investigation overall reported the following: Most clones expanded after primary vaccination (around 96% of CD4 and approximately 90% of CD8) were re-detected after the booster, suggesting that broad memory maintenance occurred. Because abundant contaminating clonotypes from the bulk population could be contained in FACS-sorted repertoires, computational filtering was required. Because only a couple of donors were included in the study, the extent to which the findings can be generalized is limited. A small share of clonotypes occurred in both CD4 and CD8 compartments, likely arising from convergent recombination. The secondary T-cell response was weaker than the primary response but faster, peaking on day 5 instead of day 15.

On this clonotype: Its antigen is not yet known. No base quality values were provided; no much bigger clone lies one nucleotide off.

This specimen's treatment or condition label, per the study, means: live attenuated yellow fever vaccine strain. A standard Ficoll-Paque protocol was used to isolate PBMCs from peripheral blood. Dynabeads CD4 and CD8 positive selection kits were used to isolate the CD4 and CD8 T-cell fractions. TriZol was used to extract RNA from bulk PBMCs, CD4 and CD8 fractions, and dextramer-positive and dextramer-negative fractions. Material: CD4+ T cells sorted from PBMCs, obtained 5 days after the yellow fever booster vaccination. Here the chain combines TRBV7-9 and TRBJ2-3, with 10 bases matching TRBD1. This TCR was sampled from a man between 18 and 29 years old who received the YFV17D yellow fever vaccine. The nucleotide sequence is given as TGTGCCAGCAGCATAAGGACAGGGGGTTTCATAGATACGCAGTATTTT. Translated, this is CASSIRTGGFIDTQYF.